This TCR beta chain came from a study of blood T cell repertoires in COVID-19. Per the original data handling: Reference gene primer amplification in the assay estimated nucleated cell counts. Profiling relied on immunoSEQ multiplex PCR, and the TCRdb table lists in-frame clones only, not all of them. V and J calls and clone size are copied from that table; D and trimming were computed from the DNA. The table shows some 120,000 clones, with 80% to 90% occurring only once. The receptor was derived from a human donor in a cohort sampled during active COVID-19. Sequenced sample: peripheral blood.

CDR3 nucleotides: TGTGCCAGCAGTTACGGGGGCAGGCCGGTACGCCTTTCTTCACCCCTCCACTTT. Translated: CASSYGGRPVRLSSPLHF. The chain links TRBV6-2 or TRBV6-3 to TRBJ1-6; TRBD1 is a possible D gene (6 bases). From germline, CDR1 is MNHEY and CDR2 SVGEGT. This CDR3 region has 18 residues. Trimming took off 2 bases at V and 9 bases at J, with 23 bases between the two ends.